Listed below are T cell receptor beta chains from one sample, sequenced in a study of cytomegalovirus exposure and HLA in healthy donors. The data were produced by immunoSEQ multiplex PCR, yet TCRdb's version contains in-frame clones alone and is incomplete. The table lists fewer than 200,000 clones, 82% of them singletons. The specimen was PBMCs. All receptors derive from a male donor in good health and CMV-seronegative. Both conserved end residues are part of each CDR3. Each record gives: V gene, J gene, CDR3 protein.

>TRBV21-1|TRBJ1-1
CASSKSLGQGDTEAFF
>TRBV5-1|TRBJ1-1
CASSLARSGAEAFF
>TRBV4-3|TRBJ1-1
CASSQSQGLEAFF
>TRBV6-6|TRBJ1-2
CASSYSLSNYGYTF
>TRBV6-5|TRBJ2-2
CASSYGRQAGELFF
>TRBV5-1|TRBJ2-5
CASNEGGVKTQYF
>TRBV11-3|TRBJ2-1
CASSSRGTSSYNEQFF
>TRBV28|TRBJ2-7
CASSSVPAGYEQYF
>TRBV6-1|TRBJ1-5
CASSAGGTGAQPQHF
>TRBV9|TRBJ2-7
CASSVQGERNEQYF
>TRBV7-3|TRBJ2-6
CASSLEGAGGANVLTF
>TRBV7-3|TRBJ2-7
CASSFESGYEQYF
>TRBV5-5|TRBJ2-2
CASSGGAGQGFTGELFF
>TRBV29-1|TRBJ2-3
CSAQRGVAAGNTQYF
>TRBV29-1|TRBJ2-1
CSVEQGVVNEQFF
>TRBV10-3|TRBJ2-1
CAIGGNSPDNEQFF
>TRBV7-9|TRBJ2-7
CASSLDQKGSYEQYF
>TRBV7-9|TRBJ1-4
CATPPGQGVKGLFF
>TRBV28|TRBJ2-3
CASSLARMTGGGIFASTDTQYF
>TRBV5-1|TRBJ1-2
CASSLRGYTF
>TRBV7-2|TRBJ2-3
CASSFKASSTDTQYF
>TRBV9|TRBJ1-6
CASSLDSSSYNSPLHF
>TRBV15|TRBJ1-5
CATSRDPDQPQHF
>TRBV6-5|TRBJ2-3
CASTLDRFADTQYF
>TRBV9|TRBJ2-5
CASSVAAGEQETQYF
>TRBV9|TRBJ2-1
CASSVGGTSYNEQFF
>TRBV2|TRBJ1-5
CASSEASTVNQPQHF
>TRBV7-9|TRBJ2-1
CASSWDTYEQFF